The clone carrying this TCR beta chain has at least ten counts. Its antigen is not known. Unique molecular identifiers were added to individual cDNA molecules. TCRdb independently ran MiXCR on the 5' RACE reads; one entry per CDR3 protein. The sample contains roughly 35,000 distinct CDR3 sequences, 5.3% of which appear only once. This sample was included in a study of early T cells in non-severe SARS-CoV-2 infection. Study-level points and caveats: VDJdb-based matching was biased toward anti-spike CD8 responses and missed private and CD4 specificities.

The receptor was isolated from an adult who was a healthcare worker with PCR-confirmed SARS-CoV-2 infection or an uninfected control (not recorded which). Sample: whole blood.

CDR3 DNA: TGTGCCAGCAGCGAGCGAAGCTTAGCGGGGGGAATCACAGATACGCAGTATTTT. Protein product: CASSERSLAGGITDTQYF. The chain uses TRBV7-2 and TRBJ2-3; 10 bases line up with TRBD2. After removal of 5 bases from V and 2 bases from J, the junction contained 13 bases not matched to a gene. Germline CDR1 reads SGHTA; CDR2 reads FQGNSA. The CDR3 extends over 18 amino acids.